The sequence of this T cell receptor (beta chain) was determined in a study of CXCR3-negative and CXCR3-positive naive CD8 T cells. CD45RO-CCR7+CD27+CD95- cells counted as naive CD8+ T cells. Libraries were UMI-labeled 5' RACE TRB cDNA. TCRdb re-called the 5' RACE reads; one entry per CDR3 protein, DNA not given. Listed are some 150,000 distinct CDR3 sequences; 0.4% to 0.5% falls within the top ten. This CDR3 has 14 residues. The germline V gene encodes CDR1 LNHNV and CDR2 YYDKDF (reference sequence). Remarks on this clonotype: Its cognate antigen is unknown.

Study outcomes and limitations: CXCR3-negative naive cells had less hydrophobic TRB CDR3s than did CXCR3-positive naive cells. Naive cells used TRBV-TRBJ genes in much the same way whether CXCR3-negative or CXCR3-positive; memory cells did not.

The specimen was naive CXCR3+ CD8+ T cells from blood. The sample's subset: CD45RO-CCR7+CD27+CD95- naive CD8+ T cells expressing CXCR3 (TNR3+). The genes are TRBV15 and TRBJ1-6. This receptor was obtained from a human donor in good health. Some clones in this sample may be carry-over from other donors' samples. CDR3: CATSRDRAGSPLHF.